The next 5 T cell receptor beta chains were all read from a single sample in a study of response to subunit inactivated influenza vaccine. TCRdb processed the RT-PCR reads anew with MiXCR; each CDR3 protein has one entry. The table lists hundreds of thousands of distinct CDR3 sequences, about 25% of them singletons. The sequencing used CD4+ T cells sorted from PBMCs, collected 4 to 6 days after vaccination. Every receptor here comes from a man aged 50 or older who received an inactivated influenza vaccine.

The rearrangement links TRBV5-1 to TRBJ2-4; perhaps TRBD2 as D (6 bases). This CDR3 comprises 16 residues. Germline V gene lookup returns CDR1 SGHRS and CDR2 YFSETQ. Trimming took 0 bases from V and 2 from J, leaving 12 bases between them. The CDR3 protein is CASSLVGGFSKNIQYF. CDR3 DNA sequence: TGCGCCAGCAGCTTGGTAGGAGGGTTTTCCAAAAACATTCAGTACTTC.

The chain has TRBV11-2 and TRBJ1-4; perhaps TRBD1 as D (5 bases). Germline-derived CDR1 and CDR2 are SGHAT and FQNNGV. Trimming took 0 bases from V and 11 from J, leaving 16 bases between them. CDR3 length: 15 residues. CDR3 bases: TGTGCCAGCAGCTTAGATGGGGGGGTAAACAAGAAACTGTTTTTT. Encoded protein: CASSLDGGVNKKLFF. Looking up the rest from reference TRBV11-2 and TRBJ1-4 gives the full variable domain: EAGVAQSPRYKIIEKRQSVAFWCNPISGHATLYWYQQILGQGPKLLIQFQNNGVVDDSQLPKDRFSAERLKGVDSTLKIQPAKLEDSAVYLCASSLDGGVNKKLFFGSGTQLSVL.

This clonotype was seen a handful of times. The chain carries TRBV7-8 and TRBJ2-1; 9 nucleotides agree with TRBD2. CDR3 size: 16 residues. Germline assignment: CDR1 SGHVS and CDR2 FQNEAQ. V dropped 1 base and J dropped 4; count of bases not matched to a gene: 5. CDR3 in amino acids: CASSLEALAGYNEQFF. The CDR3 nucleotides read TGTGCCAGCAGCTTAGAAGCCCTAGCGGGGTACAATGAGCAGTTCTTC.

This clonotype was counted many times. The chain joins TRBV24-1 to TRBJ2-2; D perhaps matches TRBD1 (5 bases). This CDR3 region has 15 residues. V lost 5 bases to trimming and J lost 4 bases, with 13 bases between them. Germline CDR1 and CDR2: KGHDR and SFDVKD. Written as DNA, the CDR3 is TGTGCCACCAGTGGAAGTACAGGTTTCACCGGGGAGCTGTTTTTT. It is translated as CATSGSTGFTGELFF.

The chain joins TRBV11-2 to TRBJ2-6; 11 nucleotides align to TRBD2. Unmatched junction bases numbered 6, after V lost 5 bases and J lost 0 bases. CDR1 and CDR2 from the germline V gene are SGHAT and FQNNGV. The CDR3 is made up of 18 amino acids. CDR3 DNA sequence: TGTGCCAGCAGCCTGACTAGCGGGGTGATCTCTGGGGCCAACGTCCTGACTTTC. Its translation: CASSLTSGVISGANVLTF.